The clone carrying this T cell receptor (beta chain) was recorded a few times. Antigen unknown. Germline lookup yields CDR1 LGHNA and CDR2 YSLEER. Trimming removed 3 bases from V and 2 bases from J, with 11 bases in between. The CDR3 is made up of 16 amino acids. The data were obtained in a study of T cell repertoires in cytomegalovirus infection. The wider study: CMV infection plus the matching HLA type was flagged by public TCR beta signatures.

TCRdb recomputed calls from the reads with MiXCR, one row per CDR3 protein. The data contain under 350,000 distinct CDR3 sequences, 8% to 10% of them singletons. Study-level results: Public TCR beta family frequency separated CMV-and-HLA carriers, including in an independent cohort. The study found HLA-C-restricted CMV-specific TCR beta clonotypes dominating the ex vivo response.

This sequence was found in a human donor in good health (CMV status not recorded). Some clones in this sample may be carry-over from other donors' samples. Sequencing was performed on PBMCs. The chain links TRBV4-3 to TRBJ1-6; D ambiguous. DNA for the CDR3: TGCGCCAGCAGCCACTTGACACTTACCTATAATTCACCCCTCCACTTT. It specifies CASSHLTLTYNSPLHF.